These T cell receptor beta chains were read from a single sample in a study of cytomegalovirus exposure and HLA in healthy donors. The data were produced by immunoSEQ multiplex PCR, yet TCRdb's version contains in-frame clones alone and is incomplete. The data hold more than 85,000 clones, with approximately 57% observed a single time. The sequenced sample was PBMCs. The receptors come from a woman in her twenties or thirties in good health and CMV-seronegative. The CDR3 runs from the conserved cysteine through the conserved F or W. The D gene is left open where the match is weak. Clone size is not always given. Where it is, it says once, few, many or a class for expanded clones.

V: TRBV30
size: -
D: TRBD1
J: TRBJ2-7
CDR3: CACRDSNSYEQYF
DNA: TGTGCCTGTCGGGACAGCAACTCCTACGAGCAGTACTTC

V: TRBV5-1
size: once
D: TRBD2
J: TRBJ2-3
CDR3: CASSLGGGAGSTDTQYF
DNA: TGCGCCAGCAGCTTGGGAGGTGGAGCGGGAAGCACAGATACGCAGTATTTT

V: TRBV5-1
size: -
D: -
J: TRBJ2-5
CDR3: CASRATGVETQYF
DNA: TGCGCCAGCAGAGCGACGGGGGTTGAGACCCAGTACTTC

V: TRBV27
size: -
D: TRBD1
J: TRBJ2-7
CDR3: CASTSAGGSYEQYF
DNA: TGTGCCAGCACCTCCGCAGGGGGCTCCTACGAGCAGTACTTC

V: TRBV5-4
size: -
D: -
J: TRBJ2-7
CDR3: CASSLSTGVFEQYF
DNA: TGTGCCAGCAGCTTGAGTACGGGGGTTTTCGAGCAGTACTTC

V: TRBV10-3
size: -
D: -
J: TRBJ2-7
CDR3: CAISEGGAYYEQYF
DNA: TGTGCCATCAGTGAGGGGGGGGCCTACTACGAGCAGTACTTC

V: TRBV6-1
size: -
D: -
J: TRBJ2-3
CDR3: CASSEDRNTDTQYF
DNA: TGTGCCAGCAGTGAAGACAGAAACACAGATACGCAGTATTTT

V: TRBV10-3
size: -
D: TRBD2
J: TRBJ2-7
CDR3: CAISQTSGINEQYF
DNA: TGTGCCATCAGCCAGACTAGCGGGATAAACGAGCAGTACTTC

V: TRBV19
size: few
D: -
J: TRBJ1-2
CDR3: CASSIGEENYGYTF
DNA: TGTGCCAGTAGTATAGGGGAGGAAAACTATGGCTACACCTTC

V: TRBV7-9
size: -
D: TRBD1
J: TRBJ1-2
CDR3: CASQKGTGVGGYTF
DNA: TGTGCCAGCCAAAAGGGGACAGGCGTTGGGGGCTACACCTTC

V: TRBV11-2
size: -
D: -
J: TRBJ2-4
CDR3: CASSRGSLWVGKNIQYF
DNA: TGTGCCAGCAGCCGAGGAAGCCTTTGGGTAGGCAAAAACATTCAGTACTTC

V: TRBV19
size: few
D: TRBD2
J: TRBJ2-7
CDR3: CASSIRAGVQYEQYF
DNA: TGTGCCAGTAGTATACGAGCGGGAGTCCAGTACGAGCAGTACTTC

V: TRBV6-1
size: -
D: -
J: TRBJ2-7
CDR3: CASSVGTSYEQYF
DNA: TGTGCCAGCAGTGTTGGGACATCGTACGAGCAGTACTTC

V: TRBV15
size: -
D: TRBD1
J: TRBJ2-3
CDR3: CATSRDMWGGTGIPDTQYF
DNA: TGTGCCACCAGCAGAGATATGTGGGGGGGGACAGGGATCCCAGATACGCAGTATTTT

V: TRBV28
size: -
D: -
J: TRBJ1-3
CDR3: CASRDEQGHYTIYF
DNA: TGTGCCAGCAGAGACGAACAGGGTCACTACACCATATATTTT

V: TRBV2
size: -
D: -
J: TRBJ1-1
CDR3: CASPRGGDHTEAFF
DNA: TGTGCCAGCCCCCGAGGGGGAGATCACACTGAAGCTTTCTTT

V: TRBV30
size: -
D: TRBD1
J: TRBJ2-7
CDR3: CAWGPRDRVYEQYF
DNA: TGTGCCTGGGGGCCCCGGGACAGGGTGTACGAGCAGTACTTC

V: TRBV9
size: -
D: -
J: TRBJ2-7
CDR3: CASSVGNGHSYEQYF
DNA: TGTGCCAGCAGCGTAGGAAACGGACACTCCTACGAGCAGTACTTC

V: TRBV6-1
size: few
D: -
J: TRBJ2-3
CDR3: CASSAVAGTDTQYF
DNA: TGTGCCAGCAGCGCCGTAGCCGGCACAGATACGCAGTATTTT

V: TRBV10-1
size: -
D: TRBD2
J: TRBJ2-3
CDR3: CASSESLAGEGNTQYF
DNA: TGCGCCAGCAGTGAGTCTTTGGCGGGAGAAGGAAATACGCAGTATTTT

V: TRBV19
size: -
D: -
J: TRBJ1-2
CDR3: CASTYSQGAAYGYTF
DNA: TGTGCCAGTACCTACAGCCAAGGGGCGGCCTATGGCTACACCTTC

V: TRBV19
size: -
D: -
J: TRBJ1-5
CDR3: CATLDRGKNQPQHF
DNA: TGTGCCACCTTAGACCGAGGTAAAAATCAGCCCCAGCATTTT

V: TRBV2
size: -
D: TRBD1
J: TRBJ1-1
CDR3: CASSEVGTGVGTEAFF
DNA: TGTGCCAGCAGTGAAGTCGGGACAGGGGTAGGCACTGAAGCTTTCTTT

V: TRBV6-1
size: -
D: -
J: TRBJ1-6
CDR3: CASRERSYNSPLHF
DNA: TGTGCCAGCAGAGAGCGGTCCTATAATTCACCCCTCCACTTT

V: TRBV7-2
size: -
D: TRBD2
J: TRBJ2-5
CDR3: CASRSSGVGETQYF
DNA: TGTGCCAGCAGATCCAGCGGGGTGGGGGAGACCCAGTACTTC

V: TRBV6-6
size: -
D: TRBD1
J: TRBJ1-1
CDR3: CASSWDSMNTEAFF
DNA: TGTGCCAGCAGCTGGGACAGCATGAACACTGAAGCTTTCTTT

V: TRBV27
size: -
D: TRBD2
J: TRBJ2-3
CDR3: CASSLLLAGLTDTQYF
DNA: TGTGCCAGCAGTTTATTACTAGCGGGACTCACAGATACGCAGTATTTT

V: TRBV19
size: -
D: -
J: TRBJ1-1
CDR3: CASSIAGVGAFF
DNA: TGTGCCAGTAGTATTGCAGGGGTCGGGGCTTTCTTT

V: TRBV6-5
size: -
D: -
J: TRBJ2-7
CDR3: CASSYSPEVAYEQYF
DNA: TGTGCCAGCAGTTACAGTCCGGAGGTCGCCTACGAGCAGTACTTC

V: TRBV5-1
size: -
D: TRBD1
J: TRBJ1-2
CDR3: CASRDGGGPWPHTF
DNA: TGCGCCAGCAGGGATGGAGGGGGCCCGTGGCCGCACACCTTC

V: TRBV29-1
size: -
D: -
J: TRBJ1-1
CDR3: CSTQRGSNTEAFF
DNA: TGCAGCACACAGAGAGGGTCCAACACTGAAGCTTTCTTT

V: TRBV27
size: few
D: -
J: TRBJ1-3
CDR3: CASRQGGIGNTIYF
DNA: TGTGCCAGCAGGCAAGGGGGTATTGGAAACACCATATATTTT

V: TRBV7-9
size: once
D: TRBD1
J: TRBJ2-7
CDR3: CASSFTGQGFGYEQYF
DNA: TGTGCCAGCAGTTTCACTGGACAGGGTTTTGGCTACGAGCAGTACTTC

V: TRBV5-1
size: -
D: -
J: TRBJ1-2
CDR3: CASSARGDYGYTF
DNA: TGCGCCAGCAGCGCTCGCGGGGACTATGGCTACACCTTC

V: TRBV18
size: -
D: -
J: TRBJ1-4
CDR3: CASSRSRGNEKLFF
DNA: TGTGCCAGCTCGAGAAGTCGGGGTAATGAAAAACTGTTTTTT

V: TRBV9
size: -
D: -
J: TRBJ1-1
CDR3: CASSFNRDNTEAFF
DNA: TGTGCCAGCAGCTTCAACAGGGACAACACTGAAGCTTTCTTT

V: TRBV5-4
size: -
D: TRBD2
J: TRBJ2-5
CDR3: CASSPRGSGGPRAETQYF
DNA: TGTGCCAGCAGCCCTCGGGGTAGCGGGGGCCCTCGTGCTGAGACCCAGTACTTC

V: TRBV27
size: few
D: TRBD1
J: TRBJ2-7
CDR3: CASRGTGGYEQYF
DNA: TGTGCCAGCAGAGGGACAGGGGGGTACGAGCAGTACTTC

V: TRBV14
size: few
D: -
J: TRBJ1-2
CDR3: CASSQDWGEGGYTF
DNA: TGTGCCAGCAGCCAAGATTGGGGGGAAGGTGGCTACACCTTC

V: TRBV13
size: -
D: -
J: TRBJ2-7
CDR3: CASAHRDGGSYEQYF
DNA: TGTGCCAGCGCACACCGGGACGGGGGCTCCTACGAGCAGTACTTC

V: TRBV28
size: -
D: TRBD2
J: TRBJ2-7
CDR3: CASSSLITGLAGYEQYF
DNA: TGTGCCAGCAGTTCCCTCATTACGGGACTAGCGGGATACGAGCAGTACTTC

V: TRBV19
size: once
D: TRBD1
J: TRBJ2-2
CDR3: CASSADRGARGELFF
DNA: TGTGCCAGTAGCGCCGACAGGGGGGCCCGCGGGGAGCTGTTTTTT

V: TRBV7-2
size: -
D: -
J: TRBJ1-3
CDR3: CASSLVGRVDGNTIYF
DNA: TGTGCCAGCAGCTTAGTGGGCAGGGTTGACGGAAACACCATATATTTT

V: TRBV6-1
size: -
D: -
J: TRBJ1-5
CDR3: CASSEFGVGAGSSPQHF
DNA: TGTGCCAGCAGTGAATTCGGAGTGGGGGCTGGGAGTTCGCCCCAGCATTTT

V: TRBV2
size: -
D: -
J: TRBJ1-1
CDR3: CASTSEGDMNTEAFF
DNA: TGTGCCAGCACCTCAGAGGGAGACATGAACACTGAAGCTTTCTTT

V: TRBV2
size: -
D: TRBD2
J: TRBJ2-3
CDR3: CASRGLGGRTDTQYF
DNA: TGTGCCAGCAGGGGCCTTGGCGGGAGGACAGATACGCAGTATTTT